These 3 T cell receptor beta chains originate from one sample sequenced in a study of beta chain features in type 1 diabetes. Whole-study findings and limits: TCRB CDR3 length was moderately but significantly reduced in all four CD4+ subsets of Type 1 diabetes patients.

Isolated RNA was reverse transcribed in full, so expressed TCRB transcripts were sequenced. This table comes from immunoSEQ multiplex PCR, and its TCRdb copy is limited to in-frame clones, with some not included. The table includes roughly 700,000 clones, 13% detected once. These receptors lack a known antigen. Sequencing was done on a sample of naive CD4+ T cells from blood. These receptors all stem from a man aged 18 to 30 with type 1 diabetes.

Remarks on this clone: The sample holds other DNA sequences that translate to the same CDR3. The V gene is TRBV7-9, the J gene TRBJ2-7; no firm D call. Germline V gene sequence: CDR1 SEHNR, CDR2 FQNEAQ (reference sequence). V was pared by 5 bases and J by 2 bases, with 4 bases between. This CDR3 has 11 residues. The CDR3 region is CASSRAYEQYF. The DNA of the CDR3 is TGTGCCAGCAGCAGGGCCTACGAGCAGTACTTC.

A few counts support this clone. The rearrangement joins TRBV6-1 to TRBJ2-5; 8 bases align to TRBD2. There are 12 residues in the CDR3. CDR1 MNHNS and CDR2 SASEGT come from the germline V gene. The V segment lost 6 bases and the J segment 5 bases; nucleotides outside the gene matches: 2. The CDR3 nucleotides read TGTGCCAGCAGGGGCGGGGGGGAGACCCAGTACTTC. This codes for CASRGGGETQYF.

This clone showed up just a few times. The CDR3 spells CASSFDFNEQFF. The CDR3 bases are TGTGCCAGCAGTTTTGATTTCAATGAGCAGTTCTTC. The V call is TRBV28, the J call TRBJ2-1; D call uncertain. V was pared by 3 bases and J by 6 bases, with 6 bases between. Looked up from germline, CDR1 is MDHEN and CDR2 is SYDVKM. The CDR3 has 12 amino acids.